Following are 11 T cell receptor beta chains from one sample sequenced in a study of blood T cell repertoires in COVID-19. Data came from immunoSEQ multiplex PCR; TCRdb stores just in-frame clones and leaves some out. This sample has over 250,000 clones, with around 86% found just once. The sequenced sample consisted of peripheral blood. These receptors all stem from a man aged 50 or older with acute or convalescent COVID-19.

The chain employs TRBV3-1 (or the pseudogene TRBV3-2) and TRBJ1-2; the D gene is possibly TRBD1 (6 bases). Trimming cost V 1 base and J 5 bases, with 20 bases left between them. The CDR3 is 17 residues long. From germline, CDR1 is LGHDT and CDR2 YNNKEL (reference sequence). CDR3 sequence reads: CASSQGGWGGHPYGYTF. Here the CDR3 DNA reads TGTGCCAGCAGCCAAGGCGGGTGGGGGGGCCACCCATATGGCTACACCTTC.

The V and J genes are TRBV10-1 and TRBJ1-2, with TRBD1 identical over 7 bases. The ends lost 6 bases at V and 6 bases at J; junction bases unmatched: 16. The CDR3 loop spans 16 amino acids. Germline V CDR1 and CDR2: WNHNN, SYGVQD (reference sequence). The DNA for the CDR3 is TGCGCCAGCAGCGCCGGGACAGTCGGACCGCGCGATGGCTACACCTTC. This sequence encodes CASSAGTVGPRDGYTF.

The chain links TRBV5-1 to TRBJ2-3; 7 bases match TRBD2. Germline CDR1 is SGHRS and CDR2 is YFSETQ. The CDR3 is made up of 15 amino acids. V shed 0 bases and J 11 bases; nucleotides not matched to a gene: 12. This CDR3 is CASSLGGSSPLEQYF. The CDR3 DNA follows: TGCGCCAGCAGCTTGGGCGGGAGTTCCCCTCTTGAGCAGTATTTT.

V gene TRBV11-2 combines with J gene TRBJ1-5; 9 bases map to TRBD1. Germline CDR1 SGHAT, CDR2 FQNNGV. The trim removed 5 bases at V and 5 bases at J, leaving 4 bases unmatched. The CDR3 runs 14 residues. This chain's CDR3 is CASSPGQGYQPQHF. For the CDR3, the DNA is TGTGCCAGCAGCCCGGGACAGGGTTATCAGCCCCAGCATTTT. Filled out from reference TRBV11-2 and TRBJ1-5, the complete variable domain reads EAGVAQSPRYKIIEKRQSVAFWCNPISGHATLYWYQQILGQGPKLLIQFQNNGVVDDSQLPKDRFSAERLKGVDSTLKIQPAKLEDSAVYLCASSPGQGYQPQHFGDGTRLSIL.

The table lists this clone with a few counts. The chain is built from TRBV9 and TRBJ2-3; D may be TRBD2 (5 bases). Germline V lookup: CDR1 SGDLS, CDR2 YYNGEE. The CDR3 runs to 14 residues. V lost 3 bases and J 4 bases, leaving 12 bases between the germline ends. The CDR3 DNA is TGTGCCAGCAGCGGAGGGTTCGTAGCAGATACGCAGTATTTT. It specifies CASSGGFVADTQYF.

The V and J genes are TRBV4-1 and TRBJ2-2; perhaps TRBD2 as D (5 bases). Looked up from germline, CDR1 is MGHRA and CDR2 is YSYEKL. Trimming stripped 3 bases from V and 12 bases from J, with 20 bases between. This CDR3 comprises 15 residues. The CDR3 DNA is TGCGCCAGCAGCCACTTATCGGTCCGGGGATTGCAGCTGTTTTTT. Translated: CASSHLSVRGLQLFF.

CDR3 loop: CASSKRRGPLGAEQYF. Written as DNA, the CDR3 is TGTGCCAGCAGCAAAAGGCGGGGGCCCTTGGGGGCCGAGCAGTACTTC. V gene TRBV3-1 (or the pseudogene TRBV3-2) combines with J gene TRBJ2-7, with a tentative D call TRBD2 (7 bases). Germline CDR1 reads LGHDT; CDR2 reads YNNKEL (reference sequence). CDR3 length equals 16 residues. Deletions cut 5 bases from V and 6 bases from J, with 23 bases between.

The J gene is TRBJ1-4, the V gene TRBV28; D unresolved. CDR3 length equals 16 residues. Germline V CDR1 and CDR2: MDHEN, SYDVKM. V was cut by 5 bases and J by 6 bases, with 19 bases left in between. This CDR3 is CASSTQIGNQDEKLFF. CDR3 sequence (DNA): TGTGCCAGCAGTACCCAAATCGGGAATCAGGATGAAAAACTGTTTTTT.

The rearrangement uses TRBV19 and TRBJ1-4, with D perhaps TRBD1 (5 bases). The CDR3 is 18 amino acids. Germline CDR1 is LNHDA and CDR2 is SQIVND (reference sequence). The germline V and J ends were trimmed by 5 bases and 3 bases, with 22 bases remaining between them. The CDR3 loop reads CASSPRGGAALPNEKLFF. CDR3 nucleotide sequence: TGTGCCAGTAGTCCCCGTGGAGGGGCCGCTCTCCCTAATGAAAAACTGTTTTTT.

The rearrangement joins TRBV5-4 to TRBJ2-2; TRBD2 matches 11 bases. Germline assignment: CDR1 SGHNT and CDR2 YYREEE (reference sequence). The CDR3 contains 16 residues. V shed 4 bases and J 4 bases; nucleotides not matched to a gene: 6. In nucleotides, the CDR3 is TGTGCCAGCAGCCTAGCGGGGGGCCTTAGCACCGGGGAGCTGTTTTTT. As protein: CASSLAGGLSTGELFF.

The chain carries TRBV7-9 and TRBJ1-1; D uncertain. V lost 1 base and J 7 bases, leaving 4 bases between the germline ends. CDR1 and CDR2 from the germline V gene are SEHNR and FQNEAQ (reference sequence). This CDR3 region has 11 residues. The CDR3 region is CASSLGHEAFF. CDR3 bases: TGTGCCAGCAGCTTAGGACATGAAGCTTTCTTT.